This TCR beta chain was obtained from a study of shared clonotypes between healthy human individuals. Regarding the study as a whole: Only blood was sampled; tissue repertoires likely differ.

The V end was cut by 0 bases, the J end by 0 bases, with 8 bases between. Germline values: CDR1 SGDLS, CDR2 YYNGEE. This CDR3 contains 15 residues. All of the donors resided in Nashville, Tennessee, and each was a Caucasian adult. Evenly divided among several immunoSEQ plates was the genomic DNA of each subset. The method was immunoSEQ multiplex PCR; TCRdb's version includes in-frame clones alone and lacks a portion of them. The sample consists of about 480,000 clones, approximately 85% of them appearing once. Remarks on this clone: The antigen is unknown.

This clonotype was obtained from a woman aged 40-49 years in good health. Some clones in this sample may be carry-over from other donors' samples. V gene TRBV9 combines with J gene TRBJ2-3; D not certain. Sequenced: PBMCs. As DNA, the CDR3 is TGTGCCAGCAGCGTAGCCCCGACTAGCACAGATACGCAGTATTTT. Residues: CASSVAPTSTDTQYF.